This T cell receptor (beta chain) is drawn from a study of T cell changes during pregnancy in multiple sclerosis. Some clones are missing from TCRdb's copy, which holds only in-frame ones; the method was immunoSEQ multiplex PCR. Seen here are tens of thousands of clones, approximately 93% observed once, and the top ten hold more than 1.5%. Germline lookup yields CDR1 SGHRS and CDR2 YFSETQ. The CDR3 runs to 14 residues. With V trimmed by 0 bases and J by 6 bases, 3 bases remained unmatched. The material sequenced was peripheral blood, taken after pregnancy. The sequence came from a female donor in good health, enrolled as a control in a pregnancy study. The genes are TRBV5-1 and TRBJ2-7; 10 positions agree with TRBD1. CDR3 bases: TGCGCCAGCAGCTTGGCCGGGACAGGGGTCGAGCAGTACTTC. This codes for CASSLAGTGVEQYF.